The 6 T cell receptor beta chains listed next were all sequenced from one sample in a study of cytomegalovirus exposure and HLA in healthy donors. The PCR made use of 60 Vbeta and 13 Jbeta primers. Clones were read by immunoSEQ multiplex PCR, and TCRdb kept only the in-frame ones, dropping some. The repertoire holds approximately 130,000 clones, with roughly four fifths as singletons. Source material: PBMCs. Source of these receptors: a woman aged 40-49 years in good health and CMV-seropositive.

The count of this clone is one. The genes are TRBV5-8 and TRBJ2-3; D may be TRBD1 (5 bases). Germline values: CDR1 SGHTS, CDR2 YDEGEE. This CDR3 contains 16 residues. Trimming removed 2 bases at V and 3 bases at J, with 16 bases between. In DNA form, the CDR3 reads TGTGCCAGCAGCTTCAGGTTCATGCAGGGTACAGATACGCAGTATTTT. This encodes CASSFRFMQGTDTQYF.

The chain joins TRBV4-2 to TRBJ2-7; 13 nucleotides align to TRBD2. The V gene's germline CDR1 is LGHNA and CDR2 YNFKEQ. This CDR3 comprises 15 residues. The ends lost 4 bases at V and 5 bases at J; junction bases unmatched: 5. The DNA of the CDR3 is TGTGCCAGCAGCCCACCCGGGACTAGCGGGAACGAGCAGTACTTC. Its translation: CASSPPGTSGNEQYF.

With regard to this clone: The same CDR3 arises from other DNA sequences in this sample as well. The chain has TRBV1 and TRBJ2-3; the table's D call, TRBD2, has no DNA check behind it. TRBV1 is described as a pseudogene. The CDR3 spans 18 residues. The CDR3 sequence: CTSSQDSLTSGRTDTQYF. As DNA, the CDR3 is TGCACCAGCAGCCAAGATTCATTGACTAGCGGGAGGACGGATACGCAGTATTTT.

This sequence joins TRBV6-4 and TRBJ2-2; D is possibly TRBD2 (5 bases). The germline gives CDR1 MRHNA, CDR2 SNTAGT. V was trimmed by 5 bases and J by 4 bases, leaving 14 bases between them. There are 15 residues in the CDR3. The CDR3 DNA reads as TGTGCCAGCAGTCCCCGGGGAGCGAGCACCGGGGAGCTGTTTTTT. Its translation: CASSPRGASTGELFF.

The rearrangement uses TRBV7-2 and TRBJ2-1; 9 bases map to TRBD2. Germline CDR1 and CDR2: SGHTA and FQGNSA. The CDR3 is made up of 16 amino acids. J gave up 4 bases and V 6 bases, and 10 bases lay outside the gene matches. The chain's CDR3 is CASRPSGTSLYNEQFF. DNA for the CDR3: TGTGCCAGCAGGCCTTCCGGGACTAGCCTTTACAATGAGCAGTTCTTC.

The chain links TRBV28 to TRBJ1-4; D uncertain. Germline CDR1 reads MDHEN; CDR2 reads SYDVKM. The CDR3 is made up of 15 amino acids. The ends were cut back, 3 bases at V and 2 bases at J, with 10 bases in the middle. This CDR3 reads CASSFPLPTNEKLFF. CDR3 DNA: TGTGCCAGCAGTTTCCCCCTTCCCACTAATGAAAAACTGTTTTTT.